This T cell receptor (beta chain) was identified in a study of CD8 T cells in Susac syndrome. Healthy donors were controls matched for age and sex. Random hexamers were used to reverse transcribe roughly 0.45 to 1 ug of RNA. TCRdb used MiXCR to reprocess the immunoSEQ multiplex PCR reads, holding one entry per CDR3 protein. The repertoire holds about 120,000 distinct CDR3 sequences, with approximately 91% as singletons. The V end was cut by 1 base, the J end by 4 bases, with 14 bases between. CDR1 SGHRS and CDR2 YFSETQ come from the germline V gene. The CDR3 is 15 amino acids. The chain is built from TRBV5-1 and TRBJ1-1, with no clear D. This receptor was obtained from a human donor in good health. Sequences were obtained from CD4+ T cells from PBMCs. Written as DNA, the CDR3 is TGCGCCAGCAGCTTGAACGCCCAAAGGCGCACTGAAGCTTTCTTT. This sequence encodes CASSLNAQRRTEAFF.